Listed below are T cell receptor beta chains from one sample, sequenced in a study of T cells in Graves' hyperthyroidism and ophthalmopathy. TCRdb recomputed calls from the multiplex PCR reads with MiXCR, one row per CDR3 protein. The sample contains about 350,000 distinct CDR3 sequences, approximately 15% of which appear only once. Sequences were obtained from blood. The receptor set was obtained from a woman in her twenties or thirties with Graves' hyperthyroidism. CDR3s include the opening cysteine and the closing phenylalanine or tryptophan. Each record gives: clone size, D gene, J gene, V gene, CDR3 DNA, CDR3 protein. D genes are given only for firm matches. Size tells how often a clone was seen (once, few, many) or the class of an expanded clone, and some rows leave it out.

>.|.|TRBJ2-7|TRBV9
TGTGCCAGCAGCGAACCCGATTCCCACGAGCAGTACTTC
CASSEPDSHEQYF
>few|.|TRBJ2-1|TRBV5-1
TGCGCCAGCAGCTTGACGGTGGGGGGATTTGTCCGCAGCTCCTACAATGAGCAGTTCTTC
CASSLTVGGFVRSSYNEQFF
>many|TRBD2|TRBJ2-3|TRBV7-9
TGTGCCAGCAGCTCGCGTAGCGGGAGGAGAGATACGCAGTATTTT
CASSSRSGRRDTQYF
>.|.|TRBJ2-1|TRBV14
TGTGCCAGCAGCCAAGCCACTTACAATGAGCAGTTCTTC
CASSQATYNEQFF
>.|.|TRBJ1-6|TRBV6-2/TRBV6-3
TGTGCCGGCAGTTACGCGCCCCAGCTGAATTCACCCCTCCACTTT
CAGSYAPQLNSPLHF
>many|TRBD2|TRBJ2-1|TRBV2
TGTGCCAGCAACAAACTAGCGGGAAAACGGAATGAGCAGTTCTTC
CASNKLAGKRNEQFF
>few|TRBD1|TRBJ2-6|TRBV19
TGTGCCAGTAGTACCCGCGACAGGGCTGGGGCCAACGTCCTGACTTTC
CASSTRDRAGANVLTF
>few|TRBD2|TRBJ2-1|TRBV6-1
TGTGCCAGCCTGAGGGAGTCTAGCGGGGACAATGAGCAGTTCTTC
CASLRESSGDNEQFF
>few|TRBD1|TRBJ1-2|TRBV14
TGTGCCAGCAGCCAAGAGTATGCCGGGACAGCGCCTTACTATGGCTACACCTTC
CASSQEYAGTAPYYGYTF
>.|.|TRBJ2-6|TRBV28
TGTGCCAGCAGTTTAACGGCGAGCTCTGGGGCCAACGTCCTGACTTTC
CASSLTASSGANVLTF
>.|.|TRBJ2-1|TRBV3-1
TGTGCCAGCAGCCAAATGCGACAGGTACTAAACAATGAGCAGTTCTTC
CASSQMRQVLNNEQFF
>.|TRBD2|TRBJ2-1|TRBV6-2/TRBV6-3
TGTGCCAGCAGGTCTAGCGGCTCCTACAATGAGCAGTTCTTC
CASRSSGSYNEQFF
>.|TRBD2|TRBJ2-7|TRBV6-1
TGTGCCAGCCTAGCGGAAACCCCGGGTGACGAGCAGTACTTC
CASLAETPGDEQYF
>many|.|TRBJ2-5|TRBV28
TGTGCCAGCAGCTCACGGAGAGAGACCCAGTACTTC
CASSSRRETQYF
>few|TRBD1|TRBJ1-5|TRBV30
TGTGCCTGGAGCGGGGGACAGCTGAATCAGCCCCAGCATTTT
CAWSGGQLNQPQHF
>.|.|TRBJ2-3|TRBV20-1
TGCAGTGCTAGAGATTCACTCGCCACAGATACGCAGTATTTT
CSARDSLATDTQYF
>few|.|TRBJ2-4|TRBV6-2/TRBV6-3
TGTGCCAGCAGTTGGCCGATACAAAACATTCAGTACTTC
CASSWPIQNIQYF
>.|TRBD1|TRBJ2-7|TRBV10-3
TGTGCCATCAGGGGTCCGACAGGGGGCGAATACGAGCAGTACTTC
CAIRGPTGGEYEQYF
>.|TRBD2|TRBJ2-2|TRBV9
TGTGCCAGCAGCGTAGTAGCTAGCGGGATAACCGGGGAGCTGTTTTTT
CASSVVASGITGELFF
>many|.|TRBJ1-5|TRBV28
TGTGCCAGCAGTTATATTGGCAATCAGCCCCAGCATTTT
CASSYIGNQPQHF
>.|TRBD2|TRBJ2-1|TRBV7-3
TGTGCCAGCAGCTTCGGGGGGGGGCCCAATGAGCAGTTCTTC
CASSFGGGPNEQFF
>many|TRBD2|TRBJ2-3|TRBV20-1
TGCAGTGCTAGTGGGCTAGCGGGCAGCACAGATACGCAGTATTTT
CSASGLAGSTDTQYF
>many|.|TRBJ2-1|TRBV27
TGTGCCAGCAGCCAAGGACGGACCTACAATGAGCAGTTCTTC
CASSQGRTYNEQFF
>.|.|TRBJ2-7|TRBV25-1
TGTGCCAGCACCCCGGAGGGGCCTTACTCCCTCTCCTACGAGCAGTACTTC
CASTPEGPYSLSYEQYF
>.|.|TRBJ2-1|TRBV9
TGTGCCAGCAGCCCCAAAACGGCCGTCCACAATGAGCAGTTCTTC
CASSPKTAVHNEQFF
>few|.|TRBJ1-3|TRBV29-1
TGCAGCGTTGAATCGGACGGTAACACCATATATTTT
CSVESDGNTIYF
>.|TRBD2|TRBJ2-2|TRBV5-1
TGCGCCAGCAGCTTCACTAGCGGGAGCCCGGCCGGGGAGCTGTTTTTT
CASSFTSGSPAGELFF
>many|.|TRBJ2-3|TRBV12-3/TRBV12-4
TGTGCCAGCAGTTTACTGGGTAGGGCAGATACGCAGTATTTT
CASSLLGRADTQYF
>many|.|TRBJ2-7|TRBV11-2
TGTGCCAGCAGCTTAGTGGCTAGCGAATACTCCTACGAGCAGTACTTC
CASSLVASEYSYEQYF
>.|TRBD1|TRBJ1-1|TRBV11-2
TGTGCCAGCGGGGGACAGCTAAACACTGAAGCTTTCTTT
CASGGQLNTEAFF
>many|TRBD2|TRBJ2-1|TRBV7-3
TGTGCCAGCAGCTTAATATCGGGACTAGGTTACAATGAGCAGTTCTTC
CASSLISGLGYNEQFF
>few|TRBD1|TRBJ1-5|TRBV20-1
TGCAGTGCTAGAGAGCCAGGGGGCTACAATCAGCCCCAGCATTTT
CSAREPGGYNQPQHF
>many|TRBD2|TRBJ2-1|TRBV5-1
TGCGCCAGCAGGGGACTAGCGTACAATGAGCAGTTCTTC
CASRGLAYNEQFF
>few|.|TRBJ2-7|TRBV19
TGTGCCAGTAGTATAAGAGGGGCGGAAGAGCAGTACTTC
CASSIRGAEEQYF
>.|TRBD2|TRBJ2-4|TRBV15
TGTGCCACCAGCAGAGAATCGGCCGGAGTGGGAGGGAACATTCAGTACTTC
CATSRESAGVGGNIQYF
>many|.|TRBJ1-5|TRBV28
TGTGCCAGCAGTTATAACGGGGGTCCGCAGCCCCAGCATTTT
CASSYNGGPQPQHF